These T cell receptor beta chains were read from a single sample in a study of glioma-infiltrating T cells after dendritic cell vaccination. The data were produced by immunoSEQ multiplex PCR, yet TCRdb's version contains in-frame clones alone and is incomplete. The table lists around 60,000 clones, approximately 89% of them singletons. Sequenced here: blood, sampled after dendritic cell vaccination. The receptors derive from a human donor with glioblastoma. Each CDR3 is given with its conserved first and last residue. The D gene is left open where the match is weak. A row's size may be missing; if present it is once, few, many or a size class.

V gene	D gene	clone size	J gene	CDR3 DNA	CDR3 protein
TRBV14	TRBD1	-	TRBJ1-1	TGTGCCAGCAGCCTCAAGCGGACAGGGGGCTTCAGCACTGAAGCTTTCTTT	CASSLKRTGGFSTEAFF
TRBV10-2	-	-	TRBJ1-6	TGCGCCAGCAGTGAGTCGAGGGGGAGCTCCTATAATTCACCCCTCCACTTT	CASSESRGSSYNSPLHF
TRBV7-9	-	-	TRBJ1-1	TGTGCCAGCAGCTTAAGGAGGACTGAAGCTTTCTTT	CASSLRRTEAFF
TRBV7-2	-	-	TRBJ2-7	TGTGCCAGCAGCACTGCCGCAGGCGGGCGTTCCTACGAGCAGTACTTC	CASSTAAGGRSYEQYF
TRBV30	-	-	TRBJ2-3	TGTGCCTGGAGTCCCGGCGGGGCCCTAGCAGATACGCAGTATTTT	CAWSPGGALADTQYF
TRBV4-1	-	-	TRBJ2-3	TGCGCCAGCAGGTTGCAGCTAGGTCTCACAGATACGCAGTATTTT	CASRLQLGLTDTQYF
TRBV12-5	-	-	TRBJ1-6	TGTGCTAGTGGTTTGGTTGGTAGACCCCTCCACTTT	CASGLVGRPLHF
TRBV7-2	-	-	TRBJ2-5	TGTGCCAGCAGCTCCACAGGGATAGAGACCCAGTACTTC	CASSSTGIETQYF
TRBV7-2	-	-	TRBJ2-5	TGTGCCAGCAGCTTAGACACCGAGACCCAGTACTTC	CASSLDTETQYF
TRBV19	TRBD1	-	TRBJ1-1	TGTGCCACCCGACAGGGAAACATGAACACTGAAGCTTTCTTT	CATRQGNMNTEAFF
TRBV7-2	TRBD1	-	TRBJ2-7	TGTGCCAGCAGCGCCGGGACAGGGGCCTCCTACGAGCAGTACTTC	CASSAGTGASYEQYF
TRBV5-1	TRBD1	-	TRBJ1-1	TGCGCCAGCAGCTTGGTACCGGACAGGGGAAGAGGGGCTTTCTTT	CASSLVPDRGRGAFF
TRBV30	-	-	TRBJ1-6	TGTGCCCTATGCCGGACTGGGAGCTCCTATAATTCACCCCTCCACTTT	CALCRTGSSYNSPLHF
TRBV6-1	TRBD1	-	TRBJ2-1	TGTGCCAGCAGTGATGGGACAGTCGGTGAGCAGTTCTTC	CASSDGTVGEQFF
TRBV5-5	-	-	TRBJ2-7	TGTGCCAGCAGCTTGGGCCTTTATAGCTCCTACGAGCAGTACTTC	CASSLGLYSSYEQYF
TRBV5-1	TRBD2	-	TRBJ2-3	TGCGCCAGCAGCTTCGGGACTAGCGGGAGAAGCACAGATACGCAGTATTTT	CASSFGTSGRSTDTQYF
TRBV19	-	few	TRBJ1-4	TGTGCCAGTAGTTTCGTGGACAGTCGGAATGAAAAACTGTTTTTT	CASSFVDSRNEKLFF
TRBV6-1	-	-	TRBJ1-6	TGTGCCAGCAGTGTCGACAGTAATCGGAATAATTCACCCCTCCACTTT	CASSVDSNRNNSPLHF
TRBV19	-	-	TRBJ1-5	TGTGCCAGCACGACACGGAAAGATAGCAATCAGCCCCAGCATTTT	CASTTRKDSNQPQHF
TRBV11-3	TRBD1	-	TRBJ2-1	TGTGCCAGCAGCTCCCGGGACAGCTACAATGAGCAGTTCTTC	CASSSRDSYNEQFF
TRBV15	-	-	TRBJ1-2	TGTGCCACCAGCAGAGATAATAACGACAGGTTGGCCGGCTACACCTTC	CATSRDNNDRLAGYTF
TRBV7-8	TRBD2	-	TRBJ2-2	TGTGCCAGCAGCTTAGCCCCGGGAGGGGGCACCGGGGAGCTGTTTTTT	CASSLAPGGGTGELFF
TRBV9	TRBD1	-	TRBJ1-6	TGTGCCAGCAGCGTAGCTGGACAGGGGGAATCCCCCCTCCACTTT	CASSVAGQGESPLHF
TRBV7-2	-	-	TRBJ1-1	TGTGCCAGCAGCAGACAGGACCTGAACACTGAAGCTTTCTTT	CASSRQDLNTEAFF
TRBV27	TRBD1	-	TRBJ2-6	TGTGCCAGCAGTCGACAGGGGGCAGTGCTAGGTGGGGCCAACGTCCTGACTTTC	CASSRQGAVLGGANVLTF
TRBV16	-	few	TRBJ2-7	TGTGCCAGCAGCCAAGAGAGCCTCCCCACTCTCTACGAGCAGTACTTC	CASSQESLPTLYEQYF
TRBV6-4	TRBD1	-	TRBJ2-4	TGTGCCAGCAGTGAAACAGGGGAGAGCATTCAGTACTTC	CASSETGESIQYF
TRBV5-4	TRBD2	once	TRBJ2-2	TGTGCCAGCAGCTCACTAGCGGGGTGGGACACCGGGGAGCTGTTTTTT	CASSSLAGWDTGELFF
TRBV9	TRBD2	once	TRBJ2-7	TGTGCCAGCAGCCCAGGACTAGCAGGAGAGCAGTACTTC	CASSPGLAGEQYF
TRBV11-3	-	-	TRBJ1-1	TGTGCCAGCAGCCCTAGATCCGGGGGGGGGAACACTGAAGCTTTCTTT	CASSPRSGGGNTEAFF
TRBV4-2	TRBD1	-	TRBJ2-5	TGTGCCAGCAGCCACGAGGAGGGACAGGGCTGGGGAGAGACCCAGTACTTC	CASSHEEGQGWGETQYF
TRBV19	TRBD1	-	TRBJ2-3	TGTGCCAGTAGTATAATCCAGGGGGCGCGAACAGATACGCAGTATTTT	CASSIIQGARTDTQYF
TRBV5-1	-	-	TRBJ2-7	TGCGCCAGCAGCCCTCTAACTTCTACAGGGAGTTTCGAGCAGTACTTC	CASSPLTSTGSFEQYF
TRBV2	-	once	TRBJ2-1	TGTGCCAGTACTCGGAGCGTAATGGAGCAGTTCTTC	CASTRSVMEQFF
TRBV5-1	-	-	TRBJ2-7	TGCGCCAGCAGCTTGGAACATATCTACGAGCAGTACTTC	CASSLEHIYEQYF
TRBV5-5	TRBD1	few	TRBJ1-4	TGTGCCAGCAGCCCGGGACAGGCTTCAACTAATGAAAAACTGTTTTTT	CASSPGQASTNEKLFF
TRBV4-1	TRBD1	-	TRBJ1-3	TGCGCCAGCAGCCATCAACAGGGGGCGACTGGAAACACCATATATTTT	CASSHQQGATGNTIYF
TRBV9	-	-	TRBJ2-3	TGTGCCAGCAGCAACCCCGGGACTAGCACAGATACGCAGTATTTT	CASSNPGTSTDTQYF
TRBV5-1	-	few	TRBJ2-3	TGCGCCAGCATCAGGGACTCAGGGGGTGGCACAGATACGCAGTATTTT	CASIRDSGGGTDTQYF
TRBV4-3	TRBD1	-	TRBJ2-7	TGCGCCAGCAGCCATTCGACAGGGAGCTCCTACGAGCAGTACTTC	CASSHSTGSSYEQYF
TRBV7-9	-	-	TRBJ1-5	TGTGCCAGCAGCGGGGACAATAGCAATCAGCCCCAGCATTTT	CASSGDNSNQPQHF
TRBV4-3	-	-	TRBJ1-5	TGCGCCAGCAGCCAAGAGTTCGCGCAGCACTATAGCAATCAGCCCCAGCATTTT	CASSQEFAQHYSNQPQHF
TRBV10-3	TRBD1	-	TRBJ1-6	TGTGCCATCAGTGTGCGGGCAGGGACAGATAATTCACCCCTCCACTTT	CAISVRAGTDNSPLHF
TRBV7-2	TRBD1	-	TRBJ2-5	TGTGCCAGCAGCTTAAATAGGGGGCGGGAGACCCAGTACTTC	CASSLNRGRETQYF
TRBV5-5	-	-	TRBJ2-1	TGTGCCAGCAGCTTGGATCCCGGTCGGGATGAGCAGTTCTTC	CASSLDPGRDEQFF
TRBV5-1	-	-	TRBJ2-1	TGCGCCAGCAGCTTGCAGGGGCTAAACTCCTACAATGAGCAGTTCTTC	CASSLQGLNSYNEQFF
TRBV5-4	TRBD1	-	TRBJ1-5	TGTGCCAGCAGCCCCGGGACAGGGATCAATCAGCCCCAGCATTTT	CASSPGTGINQPQHF
TRBV27	-	-	TRBJ2-4	TGTGCCAGCAGTAAGAACCGGGTAGCCAAAAACATTCAGTACTTC	CASSKNRVAKNIQYF
TRBV7-9	TRBD1	-	TRBJ2-7	TGTGCCAGCAGCTCGGGACAGTACTACGAGCAGTACTTC	CASSSGQYYEQYF
TRBV7-2	-	-	TRBJ1-3	TGTGCCAGCAGCTTAGTCGCAGGCCGTGCCATATATTTT	CASSLVAGRAIYF